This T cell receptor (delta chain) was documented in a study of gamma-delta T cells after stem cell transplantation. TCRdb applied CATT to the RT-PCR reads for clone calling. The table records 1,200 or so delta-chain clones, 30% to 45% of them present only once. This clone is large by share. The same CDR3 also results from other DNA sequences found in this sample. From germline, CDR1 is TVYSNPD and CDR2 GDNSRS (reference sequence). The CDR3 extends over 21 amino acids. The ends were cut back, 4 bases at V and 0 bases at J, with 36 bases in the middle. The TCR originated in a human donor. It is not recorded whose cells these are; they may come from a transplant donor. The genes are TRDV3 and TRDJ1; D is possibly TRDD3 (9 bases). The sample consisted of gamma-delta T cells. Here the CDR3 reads CASVYLPKPDWGTVYTDKLIF. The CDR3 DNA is TGTGCCTCTGTCTACCTTCCTAAACCGGACTGGGGGACCGTGTACACCGATAAACTCATCTTT.